The source of this T cell receptor beta chain is a study of CD8 T cells in ankylosing spondylitis. Per the germline V gene, CDR1 is SGHRS and CDR2 is YFSETQ. CDR3 length equals 15 residues. The V end lost 9 bases, the J end lost 0 bases, and 15 bases lay between the germline ends. Regarding the study as a whole: Roughly eight highly homologous variants formed a TCR beta motif that appeared characteristic of ankylosing spondylitis blood.

As to this clonotype: Its antigen is undetermined.

MiXCR, run by TCRdb on the 5' RACE reads, gives a single entry per CDR3 protein. The data hold roughly 440,000 distinct CDR3 sequences, with approximately 17% observed a single time. The clonotype was recovered from a male donor with ankylosing spondylitis. Material: blood, either unsorted or a sorted T cell fraction (not recorded which). The chain couples TRBV5-1 to TRBJ2-2; D may be TRBD2 (7 bases). CDR3 in DNA: TGCGCCACCCGACGGGGGGCCACGAACACCGGGGAGCTGTTTTTT. This translates into CATRRGATNTGELFF.